This T cell receptor (beta chain) was found in a study of T cell changes during pregnancy in multiple sclerosis. Germline V CDR1 and CDR2: MNHEY, SVGAGI. Trimming took off 4 bases at V and 6 bases at J, with 13 bases between the two ends. This CDR3 region has 13 residues. Some clones are missing from TCRdb's copy, which holds only in-frame ones; the method was immunoSEQ multiplex PCR. The repertoire holds more than 15,000 clones, with 88% as singletons. In this sample, this clone turned up once. The material sequenced was CD4+ T cells from peripheral blood mononuclear cells, taken in the first trimester of pregnancy. J is TRBJ2-7 and V is TRBV6-5, with TRBD2 as a possible D gene (5 bases). This TCR was recovered from a female donor in good health, enrolled as a control in a pregnancy study. CDR3 nucleotide sequence: TGTGCCAGCAGTTCCCTACTAGTACTCGAGCAGTACTTC. It is translated as CASSSLLVLEQYF.